Shown below are 2 T cell receptor beta chains from a single sample sequenced in a study of T cells in Graves' hyperthyroidism and ophthalmopathy (dated by TCRdb to between 2017 and 2020). Library preparation was by multiplex PCR. Data came from an Illumina HiSeq 2000. TCR beta CDR3 regions were amplified from RNA transcripts. For the first round of RT-PCR on the TCR CDR3, the HTBI primer set was used together with the Qiagen OneStep RT-PCR kit. TCRdb's own reprocessing of the public reads used fastp at Q25 and MiXCR and kept productive beta chains. Every entry covers one CDR3 protein and lists the most common genes and DNA from its rows. Across this sample there are hundreds of thousands of distinct CDR3 sequences, with roughly 45% seen only once. The top ten clones comprise under 8% of the sample. Input material: peripheral blood or thyroid tissue (not recorded which). These receptor sequences come from an adult man with Graves' disease, either hyperthyroidism or ophthalmopathy (not recorded which).

This clonotype was counted between two and nine times. V gene TRBV2 combines with J gene TRBJ2-7; the match to TRBD2 covers 13 bases. The germline gives CDR1 SNHLY, CDR2 FYNNEI. V trimming: 4 bases; J trimming: 2 bases; junction bases outside the gene matches: 2. This CDR3 is built from 15 residues. This chain's CDR3 is CASSATSGRPYEQYF. The CDR3 coding sequence is TGTGCCAGCAGTGCGACTAGCGGGAGGCCCTACGAGCAGTACTTC.

Notes on this clonotype: An end of the junction differs from the germline gene, which may be a read error. The chain combines TRBV7-3 with TRBJ1-1, with TRBD1 identical over 8 bases. This CDR3 is 15 amino acids long. Germline CDR1 and CDR2: SGHTA and FQGTGA. CDR3 nucleotides: TGTGGCAGCAGTTACCTCGGGACAGGGAACACTGAAGCTTTCTTT. It translates to CGSSYLGTGNTEAFF.